The 13 T cell receptor beta chains below come from one sample, sequenced in a study of early T cells in non-severe SARS-CoV-2 infection. TCRdb independently ran MiXCR on the 5' RACE reads; one entry per CDR3 protein. Seen here are approximately 73,000 distinct CDR3 sequences, around 13% observed once, and the top ten hold 1.1%. Sequencing was performed on whole blood. The receptors originated from an adult who was a healthcare worker with PCR-confirmed SARS-CoV-2 infection or an uninfected control (not recorded which).

The genes are TRBV25-1 and TRBJ2-5; the D is unclear. The CDR3 is 11 residues long. Germline V CDR1 and CDR2: MGHDK, SYGVNS. Trimming cost V 4 bases and J 1 base, with 1 base left between them. CDR3 nucleotides: TGTGCCAGCAGTGTCCAAGAGACCCAGTACTTC. Amino acid sequence: CASSVQETQYF.

The sample holds a few counts of this clonotype. No conserved phenylalanine or tryptophan is present at the end of the CDR3, so a read error is the likely explanation. The V call is TRBV6-1, the J call TRBJ2-3, with 8 bases aligning to TRBD2. The germline gives CDR1 MNHNS, CDR2 SASEGT. This CDR3 is 14 amino acids long. V gave up 8 bases and J gave up 3 bases; unmatched junction bases: 7. This CDR3 reads CASHRGGRTDTQYL. As DNA, the CDR3 is TGTGCCAGCCACCGGGGGGGCCGGACAGATACGCAGTATCTT.

Only a few counts were recorded for this clonotype. The chain couples TRBV6-2 or TRBV6-3 to TRBJ2-1; 8 nucleotides agree with TRBD2. Germline values: CDR1 MNHEY, CDR2 SVGEGT. The CDR3 is made up of 17 amino acids. V was clipped by 0 bases and J by 4 bases; unmatched bases: 8. CDR3 DNA: TGTGCCAGCAGTTACTCTCCCGGGAGGGAAGCGTACAATGAGCAGTTCTTC. It codes for CASSYSPGREAYNEQFF.

This chain links TRBV6-2 or TRBV6-3 with TRBJ1-3; D not certain. V was cut by 7 bases and J by 0 bases, with 13 bases left in between. The CDR3 runs to 15 residues. The germline V gene has CDR1 MNHEY and CDR2 SVGEGT. The CDR3 DNA reads TGTGCCAGCAACCTCGACCGGTACTCTGGAAACACCATATATTTT. Translated: CASNLDRYSGNTIYF.

The chain employs TRBV27 and TRBJ1-1; 8 bases match TRBD1. V shed 6 bases, J shed 5 bases, and the junction held 8 bases outside the gene matches. This CDR3 spans 14 amino acids. Germline CDR1 MNHEY, CDR2 SMNVEV (reference sequence). As DNA, the CDR3 is TGTGCCAGCAGCGGGACAGGTGTAAGGACTGAAGCTTTCTTT. Translated: CASSGTGVRTEAFF.

This clonotype was recorded at least ten times. This chain connects TRBV11-2 to TRBJ2-1; TRBD1 matches at 8 bases. Germline values: CDR1 SGHAT, CDR2 FQNNGV. The CDR3 consists of 15 residues. J gave up 0 bases and V 7 bases, and 5 bases lay outside the gene matches. The DNA of the CDR3 is TGTGCCAGCAAAGACAGGGGTAGCTCCTACAATGAGCAGTTCTTC. Translating it yields CASKDRGSSYNEQFF.

This clonotype has at least ten counts. V gene TRBV9 combines with J gene TRBJ2-7, with 8 bases that match TRBD1. Looked up from germline, CDR1 is SGDLS and CDR2 is YYNGEE. J lost 3 bases, V lost 4 bases, and 6 bases had no gene match. CDR3 length equals 14 residues. The CDR3 protein is CASSSGQGNYEQYF. CDR3 nucleotides: TGTGCCAGCAGCTCAGGACAGGGAAACTACGAGCAGTACTTC.

In its sample, this clonotype was seen a few times. V gene TRBV20-1 combines with J gene TRBJ2-1, with TRBD2 as a possible D gene (5 bases). The germline V gene encodes CDR1 DFQATT and CDR2 SNEGSKA (reference sequence). The length of the CDR3 is 14 residues. The germline V and J ends were trimmed by 3 bases and 7 bases, with 16 bases remaining between them. CDR3 sequence: CSASEPPRVNEQFF. CDR3 DNA: TGCAGTGCTAGCGAACCCCCGAGGGTGAATGAGCAGTTCTTC.

This chain joins TRBV28 and TRBJ2-1; possibly TRBD2 for D (6 bases). The germline V gene encodes CDR1 MDHEN and CDR2 SYDVKM. V was trimmed by 3 bases and J by 0 bases, leaving 9 bases between them. CDR3 size: 15 residues. The DNA of the CDR3 is TGTGCCAGCAGTTTTCAGACTAGCTCCTACAATGAGCAGTTCTTC. Encoded protein: CASSFQTSSYNEQFF.

There are many counts of this clonotype. This sequence joins TRBV11-2 and TRBJ1-2; possible D gene TRBD1, 5 bases. The germline V and J ends were trimmed by 1 base and 2 bases, with 14 bases remaining between them. From germline, CDR1 is SGHAT and CDR2 FQNNGV. This CDR3 has 16 residues. The CDR3 bases are TGTGCCAGCAGCTTAGTGAGGGGACGACCCAACTATGGCTACACCTTC. The encoded protein is CASSLVRGRPNYGYTF.

This clonotype was counted many times. The chain is built from TRBV12-3 or TRBV12-4 and TRBJ2-1, with 10 bases that match TRBD2. Trimming at V came to 6 bases and at J to 7 bases, leaving 12 bases not matched to a gene. This CDR3 is built from 16 residues. The chain's CDR3 is CASRRNLAGVVNEQFF. CDR3 coding DNA: TGTGCCAGCAGGAGGAATCTAGCGGGGGTGGTAAATGAGCAGTTCTTC.

This clonotype was counted many times. The chain is built from TRBV6-5 and TRBJ2-3; TRBD1 might be the D (5 bases). The V and J ends lost 6 bases and 8 bases respectively, with 18 bases between them. The germline CDR1 and CDR2 sequences are MNHEY and SVGAGI. CDR3 length equals 14 residues. The CDR3, as DNA: TGTGCCAGCAGACGCGGCAGGGATTGGGGTACGCAGTATTTT. It translates to CASRRGRDWGTQYF.

This clonotype was detected ten times or more. The chain uses TRBV11-2 and TRBJ2-7; tentatively, D is TRBD2 (6 bases). The CDR3 runs 13 residues. Trimming cost V 5 bases and J 5 bases, with 13 bases left between them. The germline CDR1 and CDR2 sequences are SGHAT and FQNNGV. The CDR3 DNA follows: TGTGCCAGCAGCCCTGGGACTTTCGACGAGCAGTACTTC. It is translated as CASSPGTFDEQYF.